This is a list of T cell receptor beta chains from one sample in a study of identical twins. One entry per CDR3 protein results from TCRdb running MiXCR on the 5' RACE reads. The sample lists roughly 690,000 distinct CDR3 sequences, approximately 6.1% seen once, with approximately 1.6% in the top ten. The sequenced sample consisted of naive T cells sorted from blood. These receptors were collected from a man in his late teens or twenties in good health. Each CDR3 is given without its conserved first and last residue. The order of the fields is J gene, V gene, CDR3 protein.

J gene: TRBJ1-1; V gene: TRBV2; CDR3 protein: ASSERGVSFAF
J gene: TRBJ2-1; V gene: TRBV20-1; CDR3 protein: SGTEGRGSYNEQF
J gene: TRBJ2-7; V gene: TRBV5-6; CDR3 protein: ASSRVGREVNEQY
J gene: TRBJ2-2; V gene: TRBV20-1; CDR3 protein: SARGSTGELF
J gene: TRBJ2-3; V gene: TRBV7-9; CDR3 protein: AVPRAADTQY
J gene: TRBJ1-5; V gene: TRBV7-2; CDR3 protein: ASSFNRGGSQSLPQH
J gene: TRBJ2-5; V gene: TRBV10-3; CDR3 protein: AIGTGQAPETQY
J gene: TRBJ2-7; V gene: TRBV5-1; CDR3 protein: ASSLDSGRGEQY
J gene: TRBJ1-5; V gene: TRBV5-8; CDR3 protein: ASSTDTGTGNQPQH
J gene: TRBJ2-3; V gene: TRBV29-1; CDR3 protein: SVRDTQY
J gene: TRBJ1-1; V gene: TRBV25-1; CDR3 protein: ASSDGLNTEAF
J gene: TRBJ2-4; V gene: TRBV29-1; CDR3 protein: SVEEGGNIQY
J gene: TRBJ2-3; V gene: TRBV4-3; CDR3 protein: ASSQGGFGGGPTDTQY
J gene: TRBJ2-7; V gene: TRBV28; CDR3 protein: ATTPGGQPNSYEQY
J gene: TRBJ2-7; V gene: TRBV14; CDR3 protein: ASSPAGLAGYEQY
J gene: TRBJ2-1; V gene: TRBV14; CDR3 protein: ASSQDVVYPNNEQF
J gene: TRBJ2-7; V gene: TRBV5-1; CDR3 protein: ASSSDPGLNYEQY
J gene: TRBJ2-3; V gene: TRBV18; CDR3 protein: ASSLDRVSSDTQY
J gene: TRBJ2-3; V gene: TRBV20-1; CDR3 protein: SASSLAGADTQY
J gene: TRBJ2-7; V gene: TRBV6-2/TRBV6-3; CDR3 protein: ASSYRLAGVDYEQY
J gene: TRBJ1-5; V gene: TRBV12-3/TRBV12-4; CDR3 protein: ASGTGYGQPQH
J gene: TRBJ2-1; V gene: TRBV20-1; CDR3 protein: SARDPGGGRLDEQF
J gene: TRBJ1-1; V gene: TRBV9; CDR3 protein: ASREGQGVMNTEAF
J gene: TRBJ1-1; V gene: TRBV9; CDR3 protein: ASRSTENTEAF
J gene: TRBJ2-2; V gene: TRBV12-3/TRBV12-4; CDR3 protein: ASRSGLAGVPGELF
J gene: TRBJ1-5; V gene: TRBV20-1; CDR3 protein: SAPKQDWNQPQH
J gene: TRBJ1-1; V gene: TRBV6-8; CDR3 protein: ASSYSEYGEGENTEAF
J gene: TRBJ2-5; V gene: TRBV20-1; CDR3 protein: SARDRVETQY
J gene: TRBJ2-3; V gene: TRBV4-1; CDR3 protein: ASSQTGTGDTDTQY
J gene: TRBJ2-5; V gene: TRBV24-1; CDR3 protein: ATSDPTGYQETQY
J gene: TRBJ2-7; V gene: TRBV3-1; CDR3 protein: ASSRQGIDYEQY
J gene: TRBJ2-4; V gene: TRBV5-1; CDR3 protein: ASRGRDLSEDIQY
J gene: TRBJ2-1; V gene: TRBV25-1; CDR3 protein: ASRSLAGAQEF
J gene: TRBJ2-7; V gene: TRBV6-5; CDR3 protein: ASSYSTFGDFSYEQY
J gene: TRBJ2-1; V gene: TRBV4-2; CDR3 protein: ASSQDFADQF
J gene: TRBJ2-1; V gene: TRBV6-1; CDR3 protein: ASMGSSLKWARYNEQF
J gene: TRBJ2-2; V gene: TRBV11-2; CDR3 protein: ASSPFMEHPTGELF
J gene: TRBJ2-1; V gene: TRBV7-6; CDR3 protein: ASGAGSYNEQF
J gene: TRBJ2-3; V gene: TRBV20-1; CDR3 protein: SAGTRVRGTQY
J gene: TRBJ1-3; V gene: TRBV6-5; CDR3 protein: ASSYRQGSSGNAIY
J gene: TRBJ2-1; V gene: TRBV20-1; CDR3 protein: SAPEAGHYNEQF
J gene: TRBJ2-5; V gene: TRBV4-1; CDR3 protein: ASSQGTADVPSETQY
J gene: TRBJ2-1; V gene: TRBV2; CDR3 protein: ASSEEFTYNEQF
J gene: TRBJ2-3; V gene: TRBV29-1; CDR3 protein: SGGGDTQY
J gene: TRBJ2-6; V gene: TRBV20-1; CDR3 protein: SAMRRAGANVLT
J gene: TRBJ2-1; V gene: TRBV3-1; CDR3 protein: ASSPWREEDNEQF
J gene: TRBJ2-1; V gene: TRBV11-2; CDR3 protein: ASSFPLDRGKLSDEQF
J gene: TRBJ1-6; V gene: TRBV4-2; CDR3 protein: ASSPRIGKNQGSPLH
J gene: TRBJ2-1; V gene: TRBV20-1; CDR3 protein: SAIELAMNNEQF
J gene: TRBJ1-1; V gene: TRBV29-1; CDR3 protein: SASKTVMNTEAF
J gene: TRBJ2-1; V gene: TRBV6-5; CDR3 protein: ASSGTYNEQF
J gene: TRBJ2-7; V gene: TRBV20-1; CDR3 protein: SARGLAGGEQY
J gene: TRBJ1-5; V gene: TRBV5-1; CDR3 protein: ASSLGAGGSNQPQH
J gene: TRBJ2-1; V gene: TRBV20-1; CDR3 protein: SASQLAGGYNEQF